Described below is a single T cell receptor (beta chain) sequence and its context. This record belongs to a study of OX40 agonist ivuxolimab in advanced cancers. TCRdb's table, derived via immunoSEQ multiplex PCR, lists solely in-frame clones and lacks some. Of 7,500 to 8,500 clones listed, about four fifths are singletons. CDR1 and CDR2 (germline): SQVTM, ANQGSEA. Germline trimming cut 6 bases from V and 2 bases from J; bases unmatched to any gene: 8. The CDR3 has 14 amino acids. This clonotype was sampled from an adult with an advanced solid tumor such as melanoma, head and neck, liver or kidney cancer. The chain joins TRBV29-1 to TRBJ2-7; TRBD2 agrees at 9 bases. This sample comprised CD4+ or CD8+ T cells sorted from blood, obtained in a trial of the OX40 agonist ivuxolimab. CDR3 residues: CSVAHSGGPYEQYF. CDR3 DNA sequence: TGCAGCGTCGCTCATAGCGGGGGACCCTACGAGCAGTACTTC.